A selection of T cell receptor beta chains follows, all from one sample in a study of blood T cell repertoires in COVID-19. The data were produced by immunoSEQ multiplex PCR, yet TCRdb's version contains in-frame clones alone and is incomplete. The sample lists about 28,000 clones; around 92% were seen once. The material sequenced was peripheral blood. The receptors were gathered from a woman in her seventies with COVID-19, enrolled during active disease. Both conserved end residues are part of each CDR3. Each record gives: CDR3 DNA, CDR3 protein, J gene, clone size, V gene, D gene. D genes are given only for firm matches. Rows may omit the clone size; those that give it use once, few, many or a size class.

TGTGCCAGCACCGCGCAGGGGTATGAAAAACTGTTTTTT,CASTAQGYEKLFF,TRBJ1-4,.,TRBV28,.
TGTGCCAGCTCTGGGGAGAGAAACACCGGGGAGCTGTTTTTT,CASSGERNTGELFF,TRBJ2-2,once,TRBV2,.
TGTGCCAGCAGTTCCACGAACACCGGGGAGCTGTTTTTT,CASSSTNTGELFF,TRBJ2-2,.,TRBV27,.
TGTGCCAGCAGTTTAGGGGACAGTAATAATTCACCCCTCCACTTT,CASSLGDSNNSPLHF,TRBJ1-6,.,TRBV28,TRBD1
TGTGCCAGCAGTTCCGGGAACACTGAAGCTTTCTTT,CASSSGNTEAFF,TRBJ1-1,.,TRBV28,.
TGTGCCAGCAGCGAGACCGGGCCAGGGGCCACAGATACGCAGTATTTT,CASSETGPGATDTQYF,TRBJ2-3,.,TRBV28,.
TGTGCCAGCAGCCCCAGGCGGGGCCAAGTTTCTGGGGCCAACGTCCTGACTTTC,CASSPRRGQVSGANVLTF,TRBJ2-6,once,TRBV14,.
TGTGCCAGTAGTTCCGCGGTATACAGATTAGCGGGCAATGAGCAGTTCTTC,CASSSAVYRLAGNEQFF,TRBJ2-1,.,TRBV19,TRBD2
TGTGCCAGCAGCGTAGAGGCAGGGCTGTACACAGATACGCAGTATTTT,CASSVEAGLYTDTQYF,TRBJ2-3,.,TRBV9,.
TGTGCCACCAGCTTTGTCAGGAATAATTCACCCCTCCACTTT,CATSFVRNNSPLHF,TRBJ1-6,once,TRBV15,.
TGTGCCAGCAGCCCTTTGAGCGGCACAGATACGCAGTATTTT,CASSPLSGTDTQYF,TRBJ2-3,.,TRBV7-9,.
TGTGCCAGCATTTGGGGCAATTGGGGTAGTGACACTGAAGCTTTCTTT,CASIWGNWGSDTEAFF,TRBJ1-1,.,TRBV7-9,.
TGTGCCAGCAGTGAATTTCTGGGGGGGGTTGAAGCTTTCTTT,CASSEFLGGVEAFF,TRBJ1-1,once,TRBV2,.
TGTGCCACCAGTAGAGGACACCACCAAGAGACCCAGTACTTC,CATSRGHHQETQYF,TRBJ2-5,.,TRBV24-1,.
TGTGCCAGCAGCTTAATTGGGCTAGCGGGGGACAATGAGCAGTTCTTC,CASSLIGLAGDNEQFF,TRBJ2-1,once,TRBV7-3,TRBD2
TGTGCCAGCAGCCTGAGACAGGGTTCTGTATACGAGCAGTACTTC,CASSLRQGSVYEQYF,TRBJ2-7,.,TRBV7-2,TRBD1
TGTGCCAGTAGACCGGGGGGCGGCAACCGCGTCCCCCAGCATTTT,CASRPGGGNRVPQHF,TRBJ1-5,.,TRBV19,.
TGTGCCAGCAGCTTGGGCAGGGATGTCTACGAGCAGTACTTC,CASSLGRDVYEQYF,TRBJ2-7,.,TRBV5-8,.
TGTGCCAGCAGCTCCCCGACAGGAAGACTTCTCGTACCTAGCACAGATACGCAGTATTTT,CASSSPTGRLLVPSTDTQYF,TRBJ2-3,once,TRBV5-8,.
TGTGCCAGCAGTTTCCCAGAAAGGCCCCAGCATTTT,CASSFPERPQHF,TRBJ1-5,.,TRBV28,.
TGTGCCTGGAGTGGGGGCAGGAATAGCAATCAGCCCCAGCATTTT,CAWSGGRNSNQPQHF,TRBJ1-5,.,TRBV30,.
TGTGCCAGCAGCTTAGCAGGGGATAATTCACCCCTCCACTTT,CASSLAGDNSPLHF,TRBJ1-6,.,TRBV7-2,.
TGTGCCAGCAGCTTAGGAACGGACTATGGCTACACCTTC,CASSLGTDYGYTF,TRBJ1-2,.,TRBV7-9,.
TGTGCCAGCAGTTTACCCGGGGGTAAGCCCCAGCATTTT,CASSLPGGKPQHF,TRBJ1-5,.,TRBV28,.
TGTGCCAGCAGTGAACATTGGCAGGGGGCGCCTCGGGGCCACGAGCAGTACTTC,CASSEHWQGAPRGHEQYF,TRBJ2-7,.,TRBV2,TRBD1
TGTGCCAGCAGCCCTGGAGGGGCGGGAGGTCCGTACCAAGAGACCCAGTACTTC,CASSPGGAGGPYQETQYF,TRBJ2-5,.,TRBV11-2,TRBD2
TGTGCCAGCAGGACTAGCGGGAGGGGGACCCAGTACTTC,CASRTSGRGTQYF,TRBJ2-5,.,TRBV12-3/TRBV12-4,TRBD2
TGCGCCAGCGCCCACAGCGGGACTGAGGCCCAGTACTTC,CASAHSGTEAQYF,TRBJ2-5,once,TRBV5-1,TRBD2
TGCGCCAGCAGTCAAACCGGGACAGGGGGCGGCAATCAGCCCCAGCATTTT,CASSQTGTGGGNQPQHF,TRBJ1-5,.,TRBV23-1,TRBD1
TGTGCCATCAGTGAGGGGGCTCTGGTTGGTGAAAAACTGTTTTTT,CAISEGALVGEKLFF,TRBJ1-4,.,TRBV10-3,.
TGTGCCAGCAGCAACGGACAAGGCGAAAAACTGTTTTTT,CASSNGQGEKLFF,TRBJ1-4,.,TRBV7-3,.
TGTGCCAGTAGTCCCACAGGGGGCTTTAATGAGCAGTTCTTC,CASSPTGGFNEQFF,TRBJ2-1,once,TRBV19,TRBD1
TGTGCCAGCAGGCCGACAGGGCCAGAGACCCAGTACTTC,CASRPTGPETQYF,TRBJ2-5,.,TRBV7-9,TRBD1
TGCGCCAGCAGCGGCGCCGGGACTAGCGCAGAGACCCAGTACTTC,CASSGAGTSAETQYF,TRBJ2-5,.,TRBV5-1,TRBD2
TGTGCCAGCAGTGACTCCACAGGGGGCAGTTCACCCCTCCACTTT,CASSDSTGGSSPLHF,TRBJ1-6,.,TRBV6-6,TRBD1
TGCGCCAGCAGCCGGAGACAGGGGGAGAACACCGGGGAGCTGTTTTTT,CASSRRQGENTGELFF,TRBJ2-2,.,TRBV4-1,TRBD1
TGTGCCAGCAGTTACCGGGACAGGGGTACTGAAGCTTTCTTT,CASSYRDRGTEAFF,TRBJ1-1,.,TRBV6-5,TRBD1
TGTGCCAGCAGCTTGGCTTACGAGCAGTACTTC,CASSLAYEQYF,TRBJ2-7,.,TRBV5-8,.
TGTGCCAGCAGTTCTCCCTCGACAGTCTATGGCTACACCTTC,CASSSPSTVYGYTF,TRBJ1-2,.,TRBV6-2/TRBV6-3,.
TGTGCCAGCAGCTTAGGGGGCCCCAATCAGCCCCAGCATTTT,CASSLGGPNQPQHF,TRBJ1-5,.,TRBV11-2,.
TGTGCCAGCAGCCGAGTAGCGGGAGTAGATGAGCAGTTCTTC,CASSRVAGVDEQFF,TRBJ2-1,.,TRBV7-8,TRBD2
TGTGCCAGCAGCTTAGTGGGACTAGCGGGTGGAGAGACCCAGTACTTC,CASSLVGLAGGETQYF,TRBJ2-5,.,TRBV7-9,TRBD2
TGCGCCAGCAAAGCAAGACTAGCGGGAGTTGAGGATACGCAGTATTTT,CASKARLAGVEDTQYF,TRBJ2-3,.,TRBV10-2,TRBD2
TGTGCCAGCAGTGAAGTCCCTCCGGGACAGGAAGCCTACGAGCAGTACTTC,CASSEVPPGQEAYEQYF,TRBJ2-7,few,TRBV2,TRBD1
TGTGCCAGCAGTGAGACAGGCTACGAGCAGTACTTC,CASSETGYEQYF,TRBJ2-7,.,TRBV6-1,.
TGTGCCAGCTCACCAGGCGGGGCGTCCTACAATGAGCAGTTCTTC,CASSPGGASYNEQFF,TRBJ2-1,.,TRBV18,.
TGTGCCAGCAGCCAAGCGGGACAGTCCTACGAGCAGTACTTC,CASSQAGQSYEQYF,TRBJ2-7,.,TRBV14,TRBD1
TGTGCCAGCAGCCTGGGACAGGTGAACACTGAAGCTTTCTTT,CASSLGQVNTEAFF,TRBJ1-1,.,TRBV7-9,TRBD1
TGTGCCAGCACTCCTTCGGGGTCCGTCGGAAACACCATATATTTT,CASTPSGSVGNTIYF,TRBJ1-3,once,TRBV27,.
TGTGCCAGCAGCTTAGATGGGACTCTCAATGAGCAGTTCTTC,CASSLDGTLNEQFF,TRBJ2-1,once,TRBV11-3,.
TGTGCCAGCAGTCAGCGGGACCTCCGGGAGACCCAGTACTTC,CASSQRDLRETQYF,TRBJ2-5,.,TRBV6-5,TRBD2
TGTGCCAGCAGGGCGGGCCTATACAATGAGCAGTTCTTC,CASRAGLYNEQFF,TRBJ2-1,.,TRBV12-3/TRBV12-4,.
TGTGCCAGCAGTTTTAGACCCGGGACCTACGAGCAGTACTTC,CASSFRPGTYEQYF,TRBJ2-7,.,TRBV27,.
TGCAGCGTTGACGCCACAGGGCTGCTCCAGACCCAGTACTTC,CSVDATGLLQTQYF,TRBJ2-5,.,TRBV29-1,.
TGCAGCGTTGAAGATAGGTTGGACAGGGCCGGAACAGATACGCAGTATTTT,CSVEDRLDRAGTDTQYF,TRBJ2-3,.,TRBV29-1,TRBD1
TGTGCCAGCAGTGAAGGGCCGCAGGGGGAAAAACTGTTTTTT,CASSEGPQGEKLFF,TRBJ1-4,.,TRBV2,.
TGTGCCAGCAGTATCCGATTTTGGGGGCGAGCTTTCTTT,CASSIRFWGRAFF,TRBJ1-1,.,TRBV2,.
TGTGCCAGTAGTACTCAGGTGGGCACTGAAGCTTTCTTT,CASSTQVGTEAFF,TRBJ1-1,.,TRBV19,.
TGTGCCAGCAGCTTCGGGACAGGGGGCTTCGTCGAGCAGTACTTC,CASSFGTGGFVEQYF,TRBJ2-7,.,TRBV5-4,TRBD1